The 10 T cell receptor beta chains listed next were all sequenced from one sample in a study of T cells in women clearing cervical HPV infection. Only in-frame clones appear in the TCRdb table, and some are missing; sequencing was by immunoSEQ multiplex PCR. Recorded for this sample: tens of thousands of clones. Sequencing was performed on blood buffy coat. All receptors derive from a woman between 18 and 70 years old with a cervical HPV16 infection that either progressed to CIN3+ or cleared (not recorded which).

With regard to this clone: The read finishes 3 residues shy of the CDR3 end, and the germline J gene is used to complete it. The genes are TRBV30 and TRBJ2-1; 7 nucleotides line up with TRBD2. This CDR3 contains 14 residues. J gave up 7 bases and V 1 base, and 7 bases lay outside the gene matches. Germline V gene lookup returns CDR1 GTSNPN and CDR2 SVGIG (reference sequence). The CDR3 bases that were read are TGTGCCTGGAGTGGGTGGCGGGAGTGGAATGAG. The encoded protein is CAWSGWREWNE. The CDR3, in full, reads CAWSGWREWNEQFF.

CDR3 sequence: CSAGLTGSPEAFF. CDR3 DNA (partial): TGCAGCGCAGGGTTAACAGGGTCGCCTGAA. The chain carries TRBV29-1 and TRBJ1-1; possibly TRBD1 for D (6 bases). Read data end 3 residues before the CDR3 end; the end is taken from the germline J gene. CDR3 length: 13 amino acids. The V end was cut by 7 bases, the J end by 6 bases, with 18 bases between. Germline-derived CDR1 and CDR2 are SQVTM and ANQGSEA. Full variable domain (rest looked up from reference TRBV29-1 and TRBJ1-1): SAVISQKPSRDICQRGTSLTIQCQVDSQVTMMFWYRQQPGQSLTLIATANQGSEATYESGFVIDKFPISRPNLTFSTLTVSNMSPEDSSIYLCSAGLTGSPEAFFGQGTRLTVV.

As to this clone: Coverage ceases 3 residues before the CDR3 finishes, and the germline J gene fills in the end. V gene TRBV5-4 combines with J gene TRBJ2-7; D is unclear. Trimming removed 1 base from V and 6 bases from J, with 8 bases in between. Germline-derived CDR1 and CDR2 are SGHNT and YYREEE (reference sequence). This CDR3 is 12 amino acids long. The CDR3 loop is CASSLTRGEQYF. Partial CDR3 DNA: TGTGCCAGCAGCTTGACAAGAGGCGAG.

For this clone: Read coverage stops 3 residues before the CDR3 terminus; the germline J gene supplies the remainder. The rearrangement joins TRBV20-1 to TRBJ1-5, with a possible D match to TRBD1 (6 bases). CDR3 length equals 13 residues. The V and J ends lost 4 bases and 5 bases respectively, with 12 bases between them. Germline V gives CDR1 DFQATT, CDR2 SNEGSKA (reference sequence). Incomplete CDR3 DNA: TGCAGTGCTAAAGGACAGTTGGATCAGCCC. The encoded protein is CSAKGQLDQP. The full-length CDR3 reads as CSAKGQLDQPQHF.

Comment on this clone: A junction end diverges from the germline sequence, so it may reflect a read error. The read gets to within 3 residues of the CDR3 end, and the germline J gene fills in the rest. This specimen includes other DNA sequences encoding the same CDR3. The chain has TRBV18 and TRBJ1-3; D not certain. The V gene's germline CDR1 is KGHSH and CDR2 LQKENI. CDR3 length equals 13 residues. CDR3 residues: CASSPDFGNTIYF. The part of the CDR3 DNA that was read is TGTGCCAGCTCCCCGGACTTTGGAAACACT.

A remark on this clone: The CDR3 end is not reached by the read, which stops 3 residues before it; the germline J gene fills it in. V gene TRBV6-2 or TRBV6-3 combines with J gene TRBJ1-2, with 7 bases lining up with TRBD1. CDR1 is MNHEY, CDR2 SVGEGT, per germline. The V and J ends lost 5 bases and 4 bases, in that order; junction bases with no gene match: 10. The CDR3 sequence is 15 residues long. CDR3 DNA (partial): TGTGCCAGCAGTACCGGGACAGCACTCTTCTATGGC. Protein product: CASSTGTALFYG. From start to end, the CDR3 is CASSTGTALFYGYTF.

Comment on this clone: The read is 3 residues too short to cover the CDR3 end, so that end is filled in from the germline J gene. The rearrangement joins TRBV7-6 to TRBJ2-7, with 8 bases fitting TRBD1. The CDR3 covers 17 residues. Germline V CDR1 and CDR2: SGHVS, FNYEAQ. V trimming: 1 base; J trimming: 0 bases; junction bases outside the gene matches: 8. CDR3 amino acids: CASSLVYGTGNSYEQYF. CDR3 DNA, as far as it was read: TGTGCCAGCAGCTTAGTTTACGGGACAGGAAACTCCTACGAG.

In regard to this clone: Read coverage stops 3 residues before the CDR3 terminus; the germline J gene supplies the remainder. The chain joins TRBV29-1 to TRBJ1-2, with TRBD1 as a possible D gene (6 bases). This CDR3 is built from 14 residues. CDR1 is SQVTM and CDR2 is ANQGSEA in the germline V gene. Between the trimmed V and J ends, which lost 3 bases and 6 bases, there was a span of 17 bases. CDR3 amino acids: CSVDVSGTLNGYTF. Partial CDR3 DNA: TGCAGCGTTGACGTATCCGGGACATTGAATGGC.

As regards this clone: Read coverage stops 3 residues before the CDR3 terminus; the germline J gene supplies the remainder. The chain employs TRBV10-3 and TRBJ2-2; 9 positions match TRBD2. CDR1 ENHRY and CDR2 SYGVKD come from the germline V gene. The CDR3 sequence is 17 residues long. Trimming cost V 0 bases and J 7 bases; bases outside gene matches: 9. The DNA read from the CDR3 is TGTGCCATCAGTGAGTCGGTTGCAGCGGGAGGAGGCGGGGAG. Translating it yields CAISESVAAGGGGE. The whole CDR3 reads CAISESVAAGGGGELFF.

Concerning this clone: The sequence runs out 3 residues before the end of the CDR3; the remainder is reconstructed from the germline J gene. The chain joins TRBV2 to TRBJ1-2, with no clear D. The CDR3 is made up of 15 amino acids. Germline values: CDR1 SNHLY, CDR2 FYNNEI. CDR3 bases read: TGTGCCAGCGGTCGATCTAGCGGGAGCTACAATGAC. It translates to CASGRSSGSYND. The CDR3 in its entirety is CASGRSSGSYNDYTF.